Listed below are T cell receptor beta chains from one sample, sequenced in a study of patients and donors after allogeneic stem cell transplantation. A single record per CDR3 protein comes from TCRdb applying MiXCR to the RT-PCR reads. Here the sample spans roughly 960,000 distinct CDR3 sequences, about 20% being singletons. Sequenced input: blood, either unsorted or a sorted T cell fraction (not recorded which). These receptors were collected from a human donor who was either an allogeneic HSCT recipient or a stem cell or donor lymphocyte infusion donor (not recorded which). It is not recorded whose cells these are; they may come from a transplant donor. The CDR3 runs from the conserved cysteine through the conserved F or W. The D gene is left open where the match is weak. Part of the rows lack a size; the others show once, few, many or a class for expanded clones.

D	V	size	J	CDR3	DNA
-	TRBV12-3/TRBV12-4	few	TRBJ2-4	CASSGSRPGNIQYF	TGTGCCAGCAGTGGCAGTAGGCCGGGAAACATTCAGTACTTC
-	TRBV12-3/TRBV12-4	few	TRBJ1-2	CASRGSGTEFLLSYGYTF	TGTGCCAGCAGGGGCTCCGGGACCGAATTTTTACTAAGTTATGGCTACACCTTC
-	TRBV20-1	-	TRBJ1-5	CSARDGQDNQPQHF	TGCAGTGCTAGAGATGGGCAGGACAATCAGCCCCAGCATTTT
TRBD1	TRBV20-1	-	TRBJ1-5	CSASQTGARNQPQHF	TGCAGTGCTAGCCAGACAGGGGCGAGGAATCAGCCCCAGCATTTT
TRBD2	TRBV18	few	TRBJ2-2	CASSPRTSSGTNTGELFF	TGTGCCAGCTCACCACGGACTAGCTCTGGTACGAACACCGGGGAGCTGTTTTTT
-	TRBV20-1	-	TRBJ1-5	CSARTPGGDNQPQHF	TGCAGTGCTAGAACCCCGGGGGGGGACAATCAGCCCCAGCATTTT
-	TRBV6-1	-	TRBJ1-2	CASIGDPRANYGYTF	TGTGCCAGCATCGGAGACCCAAGGGCTAACTATGGCTACACCTTC
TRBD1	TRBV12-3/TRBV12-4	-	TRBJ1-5	CASSHRTGLNQPQHF	TGTGCCAGCAGCCACAGGACAGGGCTAAATCAGCCCCAGCATTTT
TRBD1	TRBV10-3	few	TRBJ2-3	CAIGRGQGGRNTQYF	TGTGCCATCGGGAGAGGACAGGGGGGTAGGAATACGCAGTATTTT
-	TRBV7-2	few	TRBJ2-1	CASTQQGSGNEQFF	TGTGCCAGCACTCAACAGGGTTCGGGTAATGAGCAGTTCTTC
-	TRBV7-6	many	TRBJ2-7	CASSRAEPSYEQYF	TGTGCCAGCAGTCGGGCAGAGCCCTCCTACGAGCAGTACTTC